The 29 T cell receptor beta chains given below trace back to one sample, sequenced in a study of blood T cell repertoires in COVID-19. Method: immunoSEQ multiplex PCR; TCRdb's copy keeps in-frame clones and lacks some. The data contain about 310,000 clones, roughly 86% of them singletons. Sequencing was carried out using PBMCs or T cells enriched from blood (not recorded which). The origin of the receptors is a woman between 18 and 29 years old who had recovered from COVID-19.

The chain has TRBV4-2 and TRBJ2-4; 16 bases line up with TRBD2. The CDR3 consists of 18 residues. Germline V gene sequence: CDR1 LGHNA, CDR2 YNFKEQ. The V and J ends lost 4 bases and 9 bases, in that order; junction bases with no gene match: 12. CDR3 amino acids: CASSPVPGTSGRGGIQYF. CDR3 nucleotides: TGTGCCAGCAGCCCGGTACCCGGGACTAGCGGGAGGGGGGGCATTCAGTACTTC.

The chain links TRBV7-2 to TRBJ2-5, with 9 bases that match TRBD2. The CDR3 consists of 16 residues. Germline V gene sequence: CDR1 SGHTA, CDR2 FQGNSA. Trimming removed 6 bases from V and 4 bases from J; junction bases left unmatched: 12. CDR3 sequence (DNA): TGTGCCAGCAGATGGAGAAGCGGGGGGATGGGAGAGACCCAGTACTTC. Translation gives CASRWRSGGMGETQYF.

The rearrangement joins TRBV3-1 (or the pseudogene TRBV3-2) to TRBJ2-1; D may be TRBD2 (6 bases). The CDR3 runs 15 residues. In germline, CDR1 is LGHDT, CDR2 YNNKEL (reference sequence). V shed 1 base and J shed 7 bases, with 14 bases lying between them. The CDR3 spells CASSQVRDFTNEQFF. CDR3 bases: TGTGCCAGCAGCCAAGTAAGGGACTTCACGAATGAGCAGTTCTTC.

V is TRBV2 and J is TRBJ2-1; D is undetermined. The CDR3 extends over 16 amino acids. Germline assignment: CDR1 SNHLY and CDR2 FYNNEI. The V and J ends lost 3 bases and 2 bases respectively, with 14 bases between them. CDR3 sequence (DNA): TGTGCCAGCAGTGAGAAAACTGGCGGCCCCTACAATGAGCAGTTCTTC. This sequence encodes CASSEKTGGPYNEQFF.

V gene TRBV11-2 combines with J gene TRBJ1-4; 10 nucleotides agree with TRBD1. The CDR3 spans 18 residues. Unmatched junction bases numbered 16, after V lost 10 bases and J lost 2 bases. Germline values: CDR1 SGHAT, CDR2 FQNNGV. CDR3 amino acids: CATGTGQGSLPTNEKLFF. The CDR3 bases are TGTGCCACCGGAACGGGACAGGGGTCCCTTCCGACTAATGAAAAACTGTTTTTT.

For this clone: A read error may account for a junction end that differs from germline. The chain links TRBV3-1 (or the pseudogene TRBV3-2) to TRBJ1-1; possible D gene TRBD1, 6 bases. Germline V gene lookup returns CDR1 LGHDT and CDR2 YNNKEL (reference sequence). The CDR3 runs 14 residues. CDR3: CAGSPLRGGTEAFF. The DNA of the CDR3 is TGTGCCGGCAGCCCGCTAAGGGGGGGCACTGAAGCTTTCTTT.

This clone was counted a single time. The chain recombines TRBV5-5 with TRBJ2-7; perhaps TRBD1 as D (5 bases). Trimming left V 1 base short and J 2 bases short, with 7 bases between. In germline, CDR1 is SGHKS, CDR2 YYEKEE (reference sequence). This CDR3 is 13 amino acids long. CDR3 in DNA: TGTGCCAGCAGCTTGACAGGAGCCTACGAGCAGTACTTC. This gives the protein CASSLTGAYEQYF.

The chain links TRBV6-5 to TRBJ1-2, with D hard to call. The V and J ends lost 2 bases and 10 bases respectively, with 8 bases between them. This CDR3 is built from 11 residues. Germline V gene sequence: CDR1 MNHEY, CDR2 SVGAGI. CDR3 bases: TGTGCCAGCAGTTACGAGGATCTCTACACCTTC. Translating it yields CASSYEDLYTF.

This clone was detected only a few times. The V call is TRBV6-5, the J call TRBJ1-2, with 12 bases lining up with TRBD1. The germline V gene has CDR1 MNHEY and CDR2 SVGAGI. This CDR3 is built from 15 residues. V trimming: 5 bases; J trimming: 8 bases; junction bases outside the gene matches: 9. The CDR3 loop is CASSPVGGQGAGYTF. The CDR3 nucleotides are TGTGCCAGCAGTCCCGTGGGGGGACAGGGGGCAGGCTACACCTTC.

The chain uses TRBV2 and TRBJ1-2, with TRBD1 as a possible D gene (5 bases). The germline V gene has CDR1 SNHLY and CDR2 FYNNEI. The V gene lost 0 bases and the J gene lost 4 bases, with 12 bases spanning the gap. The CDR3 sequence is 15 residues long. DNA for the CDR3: TGTGCCAGCAGTGAAGCGCTCCGGGGGGTCTATGGCTACACCTTC. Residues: CASSEALRGVYGYTF.

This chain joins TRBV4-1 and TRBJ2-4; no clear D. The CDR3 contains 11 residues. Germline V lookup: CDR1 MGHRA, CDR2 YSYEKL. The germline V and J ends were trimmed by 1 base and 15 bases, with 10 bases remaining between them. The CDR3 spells CASSQGRLRYF. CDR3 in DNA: TGCGCCAGCAGCCAAGGGCGGCTACGGTACTTC.

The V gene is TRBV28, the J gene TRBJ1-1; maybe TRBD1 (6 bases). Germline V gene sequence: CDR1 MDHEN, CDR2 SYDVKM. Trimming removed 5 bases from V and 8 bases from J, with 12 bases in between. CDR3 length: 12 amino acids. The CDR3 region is CASSLGGGEAFF. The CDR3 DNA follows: TGTGCCAGCAGTCTCGGTGGGGGCGAAGCTTTCTTT.

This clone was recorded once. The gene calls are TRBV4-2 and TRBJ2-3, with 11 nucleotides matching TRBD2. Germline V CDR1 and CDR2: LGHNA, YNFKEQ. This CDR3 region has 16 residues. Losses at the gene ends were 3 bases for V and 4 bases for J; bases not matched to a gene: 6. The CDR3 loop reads CASSQVDSGGADTQYF. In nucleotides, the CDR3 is TGTGCCAGCAGCCAGGTCGATAGCGGGGGGGCAGATACGCAGTATTTT.

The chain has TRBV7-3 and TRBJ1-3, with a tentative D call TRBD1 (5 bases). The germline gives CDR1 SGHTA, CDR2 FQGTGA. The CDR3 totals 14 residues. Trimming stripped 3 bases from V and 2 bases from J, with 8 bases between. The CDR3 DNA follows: TGTGCCAGCAGCTTGGGGGGAACTGGAAACACCATATATTTT. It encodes CASSLGGTGNTIYF.

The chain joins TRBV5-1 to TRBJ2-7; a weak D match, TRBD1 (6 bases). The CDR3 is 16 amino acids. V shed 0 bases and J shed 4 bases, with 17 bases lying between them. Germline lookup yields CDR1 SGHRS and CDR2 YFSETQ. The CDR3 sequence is CASSLGDRLTVYEQYF. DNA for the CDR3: TGCGCCAGCAGCTTGGGAGACAGGCTAACGGTATACGAGCAGTACTTC.

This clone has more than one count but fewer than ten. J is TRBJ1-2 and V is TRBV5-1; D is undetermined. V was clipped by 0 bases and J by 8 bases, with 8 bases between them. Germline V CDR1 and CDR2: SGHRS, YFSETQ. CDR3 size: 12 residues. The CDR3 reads CASSLDRAGYTF. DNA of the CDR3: TGCGCCAGCAGCTTGGACCGAGCCGGCTACACCTTC. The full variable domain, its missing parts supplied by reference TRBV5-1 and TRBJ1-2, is KAGVTQTPRYLIKTRGQQVTLSCSPISGHRSVSWYQQTPGQGLQFLFEYFSETQRNKGNFPGRFSGRQFSNSRSEMNVSTLELGDSALYLCASSLDRAGYTFGSGTRLTVV.

The CDR3, as DNA: TGTGCCAGCAGTTTATCGGGACAGTCTGAAGCTTTCTTT. It yields the protein CASSLSGQSEAFF. The V and J genes are TRBV12-3 or TRBV12-4 and TRBJ1-1, with 7 bases fitting TRBD1. This CDR3 is 13 amino acids long. Trimming at V came to 2 bases and at J to 6 bases, leaving 3 bases not matched to a gene.

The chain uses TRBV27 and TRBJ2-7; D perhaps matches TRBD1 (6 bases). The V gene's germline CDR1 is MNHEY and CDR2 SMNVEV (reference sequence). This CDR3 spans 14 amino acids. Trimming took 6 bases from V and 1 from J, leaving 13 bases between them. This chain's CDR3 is CASRVRGLSYEQYF. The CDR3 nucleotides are TGTGCCAGCAGAGTCAGGGGTCTATCCTACGAGCAGTACTTC.

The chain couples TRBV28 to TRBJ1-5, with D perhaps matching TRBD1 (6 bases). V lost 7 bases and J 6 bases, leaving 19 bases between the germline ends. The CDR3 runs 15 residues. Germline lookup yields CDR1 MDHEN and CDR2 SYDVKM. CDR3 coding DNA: TGTGCCAGCATTCCCTATGGGGGGGGCTCTCAGCCCCAGCATTTT. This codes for CASIPYGGGSQPQHF.

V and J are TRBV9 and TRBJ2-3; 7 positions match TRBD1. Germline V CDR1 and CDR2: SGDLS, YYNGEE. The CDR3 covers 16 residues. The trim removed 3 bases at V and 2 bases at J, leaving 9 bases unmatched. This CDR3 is CASSAGGLANTDTQYF. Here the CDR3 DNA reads TGTGCCAGCAGCGCAGGGGGTCTCGCGAACACAGATACGCAGTATTTT.

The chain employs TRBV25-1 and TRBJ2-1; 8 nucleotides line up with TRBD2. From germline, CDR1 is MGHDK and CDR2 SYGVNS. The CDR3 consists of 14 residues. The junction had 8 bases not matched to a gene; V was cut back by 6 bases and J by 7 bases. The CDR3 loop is CASRAAGAANEQFF. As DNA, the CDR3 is TGTGCCAGCAGGGCAGCGGGAGCGGCTAATGAGCAGTTCTTC.

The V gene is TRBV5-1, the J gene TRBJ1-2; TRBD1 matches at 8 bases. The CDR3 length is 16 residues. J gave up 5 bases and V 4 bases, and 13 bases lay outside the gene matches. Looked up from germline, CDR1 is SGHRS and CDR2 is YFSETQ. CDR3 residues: CASSHNTGGMLYGYTF. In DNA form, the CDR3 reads TGCGCCAGCAGCCACAATACAGGGGGGATGTTATATGGCTACACCTTC.

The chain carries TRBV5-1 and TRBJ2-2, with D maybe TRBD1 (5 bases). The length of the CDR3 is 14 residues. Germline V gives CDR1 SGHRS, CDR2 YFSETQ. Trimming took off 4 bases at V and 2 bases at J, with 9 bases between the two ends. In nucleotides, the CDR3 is TGCGCCAGCAGCATAGGGGTTAACACCGGGGAGCTGTTTTTT. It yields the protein CASSIGVNTGELFF.

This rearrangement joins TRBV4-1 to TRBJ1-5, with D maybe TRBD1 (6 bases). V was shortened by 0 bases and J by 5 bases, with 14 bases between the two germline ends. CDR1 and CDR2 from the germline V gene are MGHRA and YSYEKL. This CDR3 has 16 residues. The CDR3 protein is CASSQENRAYDQPQHF. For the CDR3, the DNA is TGCGCCAGCAGCCAAGAGAACAGGGCTTACGATCAGCCCCAGCATTTT.

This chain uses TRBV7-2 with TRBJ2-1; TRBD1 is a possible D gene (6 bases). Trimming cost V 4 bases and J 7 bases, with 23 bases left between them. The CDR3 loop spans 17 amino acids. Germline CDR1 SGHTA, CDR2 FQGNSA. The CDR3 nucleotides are TGTGCCAGCAGCTCCTTCCGGGACATTATAGTTGGGAATGAGCAGTTCTTC. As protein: CASSSFRDIIVGNEQFF.

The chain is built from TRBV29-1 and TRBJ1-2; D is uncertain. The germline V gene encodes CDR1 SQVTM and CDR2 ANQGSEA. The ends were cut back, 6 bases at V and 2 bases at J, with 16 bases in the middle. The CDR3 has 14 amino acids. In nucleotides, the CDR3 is TGCAGCGTATTAGCCACGGGGATGAACTATGGCTACACCTTC. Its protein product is CSVLATGMNYGYTF.

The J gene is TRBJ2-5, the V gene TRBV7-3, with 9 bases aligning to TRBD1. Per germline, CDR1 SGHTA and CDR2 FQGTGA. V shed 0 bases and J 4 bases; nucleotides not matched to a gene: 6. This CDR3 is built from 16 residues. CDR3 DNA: TGTGCCAGCAGCTTAACCCCCGGACAGGGGAGAGAGACCCAGTACTTC. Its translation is CASSLTPGQGRETQYF.

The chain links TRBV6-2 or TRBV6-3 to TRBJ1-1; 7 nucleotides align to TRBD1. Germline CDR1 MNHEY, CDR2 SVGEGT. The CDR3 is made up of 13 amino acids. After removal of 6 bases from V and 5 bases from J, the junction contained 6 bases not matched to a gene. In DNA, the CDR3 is TGTGCCAGCAGCCCGGACAGGAGTACTGAAGCTTTCTTT. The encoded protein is CASSPDRSTEAFF.

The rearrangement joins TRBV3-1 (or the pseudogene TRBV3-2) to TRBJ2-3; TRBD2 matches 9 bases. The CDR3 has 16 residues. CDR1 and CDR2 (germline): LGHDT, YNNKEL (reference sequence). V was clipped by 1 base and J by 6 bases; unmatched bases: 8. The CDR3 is CASSQVSSGVGDTQYF. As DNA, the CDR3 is TGTGCCAGCAGCCAAGTGTCTAGCGGGGTGGGGGATACGCAGTATTTT.